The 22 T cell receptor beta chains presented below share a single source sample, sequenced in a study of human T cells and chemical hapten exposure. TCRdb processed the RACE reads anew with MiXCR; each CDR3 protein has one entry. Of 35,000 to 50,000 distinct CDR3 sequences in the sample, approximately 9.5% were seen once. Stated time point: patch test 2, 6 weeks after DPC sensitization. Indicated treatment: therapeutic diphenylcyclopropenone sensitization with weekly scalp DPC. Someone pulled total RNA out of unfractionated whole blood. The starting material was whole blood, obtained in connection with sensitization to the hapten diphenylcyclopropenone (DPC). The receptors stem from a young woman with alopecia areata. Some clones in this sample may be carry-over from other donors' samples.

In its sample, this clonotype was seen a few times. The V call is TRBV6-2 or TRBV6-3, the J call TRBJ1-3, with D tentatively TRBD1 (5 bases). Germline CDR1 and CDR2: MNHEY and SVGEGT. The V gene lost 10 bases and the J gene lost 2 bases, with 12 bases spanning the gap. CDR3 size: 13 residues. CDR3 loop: CATGLSAGNTIYF. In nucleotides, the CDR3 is TGTGCCACGGGACTCTCCGCTGGAAACACCATATATTTT.

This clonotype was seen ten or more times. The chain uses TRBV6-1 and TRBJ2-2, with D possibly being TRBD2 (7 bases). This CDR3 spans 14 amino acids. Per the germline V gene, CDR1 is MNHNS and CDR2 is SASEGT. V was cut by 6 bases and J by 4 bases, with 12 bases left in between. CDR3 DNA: TGTGCCAGCAGAGGGGGGGGCAGCACCGGGGAGCTGTTTTTT. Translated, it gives CASRGGGSTGELFF.

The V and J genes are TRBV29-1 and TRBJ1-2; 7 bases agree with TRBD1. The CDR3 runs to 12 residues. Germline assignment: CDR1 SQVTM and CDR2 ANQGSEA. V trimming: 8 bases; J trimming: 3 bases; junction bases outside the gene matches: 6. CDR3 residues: CSTNGQDYGYTF. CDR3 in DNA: TGCAGCACCAATGGACAGGACTATGGCTACACCTTC.

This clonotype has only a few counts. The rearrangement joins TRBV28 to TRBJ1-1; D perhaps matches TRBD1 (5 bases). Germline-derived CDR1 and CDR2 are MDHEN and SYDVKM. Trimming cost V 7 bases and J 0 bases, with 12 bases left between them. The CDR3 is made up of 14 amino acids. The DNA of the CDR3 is TGTGCCAGCATCAAATCACAGGTGAACACTGAAGCTTTCTTT. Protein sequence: CASIKSQVNTEAFF.

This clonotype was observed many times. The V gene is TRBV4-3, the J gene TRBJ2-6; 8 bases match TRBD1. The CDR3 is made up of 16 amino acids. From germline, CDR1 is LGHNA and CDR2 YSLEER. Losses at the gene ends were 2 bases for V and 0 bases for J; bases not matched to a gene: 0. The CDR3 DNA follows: TGCGCCAGCAGCCAAACAGGGGGCTCTGGGGCCAACGTCCTGACTTTC. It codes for CASSQTGGSGANVLTF.

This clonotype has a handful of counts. CDR3 DNA sequence: TGTGCCAGCAGCCCAGACCGTAACGACAGGGGGCGAATCCCATATGGCTACACCTTC. This encodes CASSPDRNDRGRIPYGYTF. The chain joins TRBV3-1 to TRBJ1-2; 10 nucleotides align to TRBD1. Trimming removed 4 bases from V and 5 bases from J; junction bases left unmatched: 19. This CDR3 comprises 19 residues. Germline assignment: CDR1 LGHDT and CDR2 YNNKEL (reference sequence).

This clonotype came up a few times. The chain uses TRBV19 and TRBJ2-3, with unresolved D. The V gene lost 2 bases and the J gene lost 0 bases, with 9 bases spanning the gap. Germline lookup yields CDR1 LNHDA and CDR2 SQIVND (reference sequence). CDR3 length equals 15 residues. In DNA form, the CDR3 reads TGTGCCAGTAGTATACAGGACCCTAGCACAGATACGCAGTATTTT. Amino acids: CASSIQDPSTDTQYF. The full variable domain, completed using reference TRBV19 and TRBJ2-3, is DGGITQSPKYLFRKEGQNVTLSCEQNLNHDAMYWYRQDPGQGLRLIYYSQIVNDFQKGDIAEGYSVSREKKESFPLTVTSAQKNPTAFYLCASSIQDPSTDTQYFGPGTRLTVL.

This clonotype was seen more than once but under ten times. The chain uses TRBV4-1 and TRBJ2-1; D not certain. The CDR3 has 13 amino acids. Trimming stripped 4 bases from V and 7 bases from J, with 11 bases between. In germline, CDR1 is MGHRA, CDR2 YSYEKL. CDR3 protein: CASSLEPGNEQFF. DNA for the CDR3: TGCGCCAGCAGCCTCGAACCGGGTAATGAGCAGTTCTTC.

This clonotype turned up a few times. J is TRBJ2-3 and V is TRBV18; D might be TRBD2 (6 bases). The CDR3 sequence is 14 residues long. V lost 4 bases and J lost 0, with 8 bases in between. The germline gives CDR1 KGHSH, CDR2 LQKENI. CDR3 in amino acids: CASSRDFSTDTQYF. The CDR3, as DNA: TGTGCCAGCTCACGGGACTTTAGCACAGATACGCAGTATTTT.

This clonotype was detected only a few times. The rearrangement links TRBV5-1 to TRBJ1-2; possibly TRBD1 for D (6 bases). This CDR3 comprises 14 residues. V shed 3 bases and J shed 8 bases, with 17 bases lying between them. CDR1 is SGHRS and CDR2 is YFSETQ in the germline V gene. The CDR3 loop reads CASSSSAGERGYTF. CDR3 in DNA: TGCGCCAGCAGCTCCTCCGCAGGGGAGAGAGGCTACACCTTC.

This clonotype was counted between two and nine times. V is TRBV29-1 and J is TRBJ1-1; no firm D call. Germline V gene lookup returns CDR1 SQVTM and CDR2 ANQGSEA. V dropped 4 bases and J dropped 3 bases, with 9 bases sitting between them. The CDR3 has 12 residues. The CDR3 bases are TGCAGCGTTGGGACGGGTCACACTGAAGCTTTCTTT. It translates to CSVGTGHTEAFF.

The CDR3 loop reads CASGGYSTDTQYF. CDR3 DNA sequence: TGTGCCAGCGGGGGGTATAGCACAGATACGCAGTATTTT. V is TRBV7-9 and J is TRBJ2-3; tentative D call: TRBD2 (6 bases). CDR3 length: 13 residues. Trimming took off 8 bases at V and 0 bases at J, with 9 bases between the two ends. Germline CDR1 and CDR2: SEHNR and FQNEAQ (reference sequence).

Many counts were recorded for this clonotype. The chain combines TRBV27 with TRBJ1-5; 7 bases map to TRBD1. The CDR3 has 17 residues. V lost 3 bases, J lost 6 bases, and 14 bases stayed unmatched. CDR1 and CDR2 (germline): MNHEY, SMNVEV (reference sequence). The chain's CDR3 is CASSFKVGTAIGQPQHF. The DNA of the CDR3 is TGTGCCAGCAGTTTTAAAGTCGGGACAGCTATTGGTCAGCCCCAGCATTTT.

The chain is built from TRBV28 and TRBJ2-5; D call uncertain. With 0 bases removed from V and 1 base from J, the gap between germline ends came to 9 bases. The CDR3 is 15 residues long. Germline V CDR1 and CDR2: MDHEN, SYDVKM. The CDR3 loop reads CASSLWKVPQETQYF. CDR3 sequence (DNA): TGTGCCAGCAGTTTATGGAAGGTACCCCAAGAGACCCAGTACTTC.

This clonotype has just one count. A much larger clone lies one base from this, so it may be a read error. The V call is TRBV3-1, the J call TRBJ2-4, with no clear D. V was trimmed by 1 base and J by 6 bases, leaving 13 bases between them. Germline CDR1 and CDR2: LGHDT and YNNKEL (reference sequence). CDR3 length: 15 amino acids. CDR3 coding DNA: TGTGCCAGCAGCCAAGGTCATACAGACCTAAACATTCAGTACTTC. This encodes CASSQGHTDLNIQYF. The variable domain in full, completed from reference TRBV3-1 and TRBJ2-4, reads DTAVSQTPKYLVTQMGNDKSIKCEQNLGHDTMYWYKQDSKKFLKIMFSYNNKELIINETVPNRFSPKSPDKAHLNLHINSLELGDSAVYFCASSQGHTDLNIQYFGAGTRLSVL.

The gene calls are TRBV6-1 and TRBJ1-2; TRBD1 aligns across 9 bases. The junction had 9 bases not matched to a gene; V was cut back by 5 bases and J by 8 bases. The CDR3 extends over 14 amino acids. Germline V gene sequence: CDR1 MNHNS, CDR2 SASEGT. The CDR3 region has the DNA TGTGCCAGCAGTCAGGACAGGGGACGTGAAGGCTACACCTTC. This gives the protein CASSQDRGREGYTF.

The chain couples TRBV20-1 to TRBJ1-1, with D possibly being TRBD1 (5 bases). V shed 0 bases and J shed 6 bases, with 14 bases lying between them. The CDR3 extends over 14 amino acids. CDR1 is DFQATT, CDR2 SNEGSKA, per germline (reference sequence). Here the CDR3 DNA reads TGCAGTGCTAGAGAGCCCCCGGTGGGGGCTGAAGCTTTCTTT. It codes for CSAREPPVGAEAFF.

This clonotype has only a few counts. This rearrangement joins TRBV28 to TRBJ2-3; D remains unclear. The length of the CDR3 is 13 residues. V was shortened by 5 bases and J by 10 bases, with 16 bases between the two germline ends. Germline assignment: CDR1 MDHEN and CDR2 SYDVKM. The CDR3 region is CASSPGRSTAQYF. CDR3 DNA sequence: TGTGCCAGCAGTCCCGGCCGGTCCACGGCGCAGTATTTT.

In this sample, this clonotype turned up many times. CDR3 region: CSARIGELFF. CDR3 DNA: TGCAGCGCAAGGATCGGGGAGCTGTTTTTT. The chain combines TRBV29-1 with TRBJ2-2; D not resolved. The germline V gene encodes CDR1 SQVTM and CDR2 ANQGSEA. V shed 7 bases and J shed 7 bases, with 7 bases lying between them. The CDR3 spans 10 residues.

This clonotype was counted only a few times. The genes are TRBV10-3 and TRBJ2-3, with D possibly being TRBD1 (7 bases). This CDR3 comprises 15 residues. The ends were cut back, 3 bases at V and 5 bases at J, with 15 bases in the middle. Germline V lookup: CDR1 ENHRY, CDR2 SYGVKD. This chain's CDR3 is CAISEDREVLDTQYF. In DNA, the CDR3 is TGTGCCATCAGTGAAGACAGGGAGGTCCTAGATACGCAGTATTTT.

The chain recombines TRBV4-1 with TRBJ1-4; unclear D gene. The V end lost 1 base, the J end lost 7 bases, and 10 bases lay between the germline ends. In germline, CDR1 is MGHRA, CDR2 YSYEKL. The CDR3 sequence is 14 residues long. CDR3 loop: CASSQATPGEKLFF. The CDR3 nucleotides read TGCGCCAGCAGCCAAGCTACTCCGGGTGAAAAACTGTTTTTT.

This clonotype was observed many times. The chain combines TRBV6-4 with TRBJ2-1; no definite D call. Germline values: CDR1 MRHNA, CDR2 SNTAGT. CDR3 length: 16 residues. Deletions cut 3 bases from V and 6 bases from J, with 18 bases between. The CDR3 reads CASSEDGVLMGNEQFF. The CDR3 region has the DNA TGTGCCAGCAGTGAGGATGGTGTTTTGATGGGCAATGAGCAGTTCTTC.